Below, 14 T cell receptor beta chains from the same sample are listed, as sequenced in a study of OX40 agonist ivuxolimab in advanced cancers. Using immunoSEQ multiplex PCR, the repertoire was profiled, and TCRdb retains in-frame clones only, with some absent. The table lists tens of thousands of clones, 80% of them singletons. Source: CD4+ or CD8+ T cells sorted from blood, taken in a trial of the OX40 agonist ivuxolimab. The receptors derive from an adult with an advanced solid tumor such as melanoma, head and neck, liver or kidney cancer.

This sequence joins TRBV5-8 and TRBJ1-5; D call uncertain. With 4 bases removed from V and 9 bases from J, the gap between germline ends came to 17 bases. Germline lookup yields CDR1 SGHTS and CDR2 YDEGEE. The CDR3 is made up of 14 amino acids. For the CDR3, the DNA is TGTGCCAGCAGCGGTGGGCAGATCCGGACGCCCCAGCATTTT. Its protein is CASSGGQIRTPQHF.

This clone was seen a handful of times. The chain joins TRBV9 to TRBJ1-1, with D unresolved. The CDR3 runs 13 residues. Germline V lookup: CDR1 SGDLS, CDR2 YYNGEE. Trimming pared 0 bases from V and 3 bases from J, leaving 6 bases between. The CDR3 sequence: CASSVGADTEAFF. CDR3 DNA sequence: TGTGCCAGCAGCGTAGGGGCAGACACTGAAGCTTTCTTT.

The chain combines TRBV7-2 with TRBJ1-2, with TRBD1 matching 9 bases. The germline V gene has CDR1 SGHTA and CDR2 FQGNSA. This CDR3 has 14 residues. V lost 7 bases, J lost 5 bases, and 8 bases stayed unmatched. The CDR3 DNA reads as TGTGCCAGCAACTCCGGGACAGGGACTTATGGCTACACCTTC. This codes for CASNSGTGTYGYTF.

The rearrangement uses TRBV5-1 and TRBJ2-2; 12 bases match TRBD1. In germline, CDR1 is SGHRS, CDR2 YFSETQ. Germline trimming cut 0 bases from V and 7 bases from J; bases unmatched to any gene: 4. The CDR3 is made up of 16 amino acids. The CDR3 sequence: CASSLAGTGGGGELFF. For the CDR3, the DNA is TGCGCCAGCAGCTTGGCCGGGACAGGGGGCGGCGGGGAGCTGTTTTTT.

The chain recombines TRBV5-6 with TRBJ1-1, with D perhaps matching TRBD1 (6 bases). This CDR3 is built from 17 residues. The V end lost 4 bases, the J end lost 0 bases, and 19 bases lay between the germline ends. Germline lookup yields CDR1 SGHDT and CDR2 YYEEEE. The CDR3 region is CASSPGAGPPMNTEAFF. CDR3 coding DNA: TGTGCCAGCAGCCCGGGGGCAGGGCCACCCATGAACACTGAAGCTTTCTTT.

The chain is built from TRBV30 and TRBJ2-6; 10 bases line up with TRBD1. The V segment lost 4 bases and the J segment 0 bases; nucleotides outside the gene matches: 9. This CDR3 spans 18 amino acids. CDR1 is GTSNPN and CDR2 is SVGIG in the germline V gene (reference sequence). The CDR3 DNA follows: TGTGCCTGGACTACCGGACAGGGGGGCCTCTCTGGGGCCAACGTCCTGACTTTC. Its translation: CAWTTGQGGLSGANVLTF. The full variable domain, with the rest looked up from reference TRBV30 and TRBJ2-6, is SQTIHQWPATLVQPVGSPLSLECTVEGTSNPNLYWYRQAAGRGLQLLFYSVGIGQISSEVPQNLSASRPQDRQFILSSKKLLLSDSGFYLCAWTTGQGGLSGANVLTFGAGSRLTVL.

V and J are TRBV7-6 and TRBJ2-7, with D perhaps TRBD2 (5 bases). The germline V gene encodes CDR1 SGHVS and CDR2 FNYEAQ. The CDR3 totals 14 residues. The V end was cut by 5 bases, the J end by 6 bases, with 17 bases between. The CDR3 sequence: CASSLGMGGGEQYF. The CDR3 DNA is TGTGCCAGCAGCCTCGGGATGGGTGGAGGCGAGCAGTACTTC.

The genes are TRBV18 and TRBJ2-7, with TRBD1 matching over 9 bases. The V segment lost 3 bases and the J segment 2 bases; nucleotides outside the gene matches: 5. Germline V gives CDR1 KGHSH, CDR2 LQKENI. The CDR3 covers 15 residues. This chain's CDR3 is CASSPQGQGAYEQYF. The CDR3 DNA reads TGTGCCAGCTCACCTCAGGGACAGGGCGCCTACGAGCAGTACTTC.

This clone was seen a handful of times. This sequence joins TRBV5-4 and TRBJ2-5; either TRBD1 or TRBD2 may fit D (5 bases each). The CDR3 consists of 15 residues. The V end was cut by 4 bases, the J end by 0 bases, with 13 bases between. Germline V gene data show CDR1 as SGHNT and CDR2 as YYREEE (reference sequence). This chain's CDR3 is CASSVWWGNQETQYF. The DNA of the CDR3 is TGTGCCAGCAGCGTTTGGTGGGGGAACCAAGAGACCCAGTACTTC.

The chain combines TRBV4-2 with TRBJ2-2; D remains ambiguous. The germline V gene encodes CDR1 LGHNA and CDR2 YNFKEQ. This CDR3 region has 15 residues. V was shortened by 1 base and J by 4 bases, with 10 bases between the two germline ends. The CDR3 sequence is CASSQGTAGTGELFF. The CDR3 DNA follows: TGTGCCAGCAGCCAAGGTACAGCCGGCACCGGGGAGCTGTTTTTT.

Turning to this clone: At one end the junction does not follow the germline gene, possibly because of a read error. The chain is built from TRBV7-7 and TRBJ2-7; unclear D gene. This CDR3 has 11 residues. Germline V gene lookup returns CDR1 SSHAT and CDR2 FNYEAQ (reference sequence). CDR3 region: CASSPPYEQYF. The CDR3 bases are TGTGCTAGCAGCCCTCCCTACGAGCAGTACTTC.

The chain employs TRBV5-6 and TRBJ1-5, with D hard to call. The germline V gene has CDR1 SGHDT and CDR2 YYEEEE. V lost 0 bases to trimming and J lost 9 bases, with 13 bases between them. This CDR3 spans 14 amino acids. Written as DNA, the CDR3 is TGTGCCAGCAGCTTGGGCAGGAGGGCTACGCCCCAGCATTTT. This codes for CASSLGRRATPQHF.

The CDR3 nucleotides read TGTGCCAGCAGTGTTGAAAACTATGGCTACACCTTC. Encoded protein: CASSVENYGYTF. The chain recombines TRBV2 with TRBJ1-2; no definite D call. Trimming left V 4 bases short and J 2 bases short, with 5 bases between. CDR3 length equals 12 residues. Germline loops: CDR1 SNHLY, CDR2 FYNNEI.

The chain uses TRBV10-3 and TRBJ2-3; 11 bases map to TRBD2. Germline V CDR1 and CDR2: ENHRY, SYGVKD. V lost 5 bases and J lost 8; bases outside the gene matches: 15. The CDR3 covers 17 residues. CDR3 nucleotide sequence: TGTGCCATCAGTCAACCACTAGCGGGGGCCCTCCCCGGTACGCAGTATTTT. Translated, it gives CAISQPLAGALPGTQYF.